This paragraph reports one T cell receptor beta chain. Its matching antigen is unknown. The multiple sclerosis controls were treatment-naive patients, and their relapsing-remitting disease was stable or active. Negative isolation was applied to CD8+ and CD4+ T cells, and FACS enrichment was applied to TEMRA cells. This sample is drawn from a study of CD8 T cells in Susac syndrome. Whole-study findings and limits: The authors acknowledged that their TCR sequencing and HLA analysis involved a relatively small number of individuals.

Random hexamers were used to reverse transcribe 0.5 to 1 ug of RNA. Across 54 Vbeta and 13 Jbeta, TCR beta CDR3 was amplified with immunoSEQ multiplex PCR. MiXCR was run by TCRdb on the immunoSEQ multiplex PCR reads, yielding one entry per CDR3 protein. Of about 300,000 distinct CDR3 sequences listed, about 92% are singletons. The source of this sequence is a human donor with multiple sclerosis. Sequencing input: CD4+ T cells from PBMCs.

CDR3 protein: CASSDRQGSDTQYF. CDR3 DNA sequence: TGTGCCAGCAGCGACCGACAGGGATCAGATACGCAGTATTTT. The chain has TRBV13 and TRBJ2-3; 7 bases agree with TRBD1. Per the germline V gene, CDR1 is PRHDT and CDR2 is FYEKMQ (reference sequence). J lost 4 bases, V lost 5 bases, and 6 bases had no gene match. This CDR3 has 14 residues.